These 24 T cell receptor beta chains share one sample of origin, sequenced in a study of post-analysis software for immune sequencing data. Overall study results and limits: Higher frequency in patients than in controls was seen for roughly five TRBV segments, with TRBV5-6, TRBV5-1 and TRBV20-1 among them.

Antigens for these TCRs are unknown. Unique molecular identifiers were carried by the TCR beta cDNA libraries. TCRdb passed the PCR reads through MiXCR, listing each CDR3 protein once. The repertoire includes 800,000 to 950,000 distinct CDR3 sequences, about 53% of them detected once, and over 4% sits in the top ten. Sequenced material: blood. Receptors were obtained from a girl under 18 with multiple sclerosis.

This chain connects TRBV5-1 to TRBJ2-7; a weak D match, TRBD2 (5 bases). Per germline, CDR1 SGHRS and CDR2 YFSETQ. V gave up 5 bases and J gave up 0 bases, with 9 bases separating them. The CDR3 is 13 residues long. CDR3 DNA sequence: TGCGCCAGCAGGTCTGACTACTCCTACGAGCAGTACTTC. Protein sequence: CASRSDYSYEQYF.

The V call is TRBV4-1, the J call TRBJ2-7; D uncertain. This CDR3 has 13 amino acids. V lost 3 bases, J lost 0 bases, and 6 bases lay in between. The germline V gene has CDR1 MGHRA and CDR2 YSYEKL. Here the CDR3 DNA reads TGCGCCAGCAGCCAGATACTCTCCTACGAGCAGTACTTC. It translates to CASSQILSYEQYF.

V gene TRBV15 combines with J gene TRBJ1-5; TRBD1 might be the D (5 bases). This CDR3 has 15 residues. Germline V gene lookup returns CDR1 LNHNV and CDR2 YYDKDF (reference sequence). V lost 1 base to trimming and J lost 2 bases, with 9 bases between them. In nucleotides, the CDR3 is TGTGCCACCAGCAGAGGAACGGGGGGCAATCAGCCCCAGCATTTT. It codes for CATSRGTGGNQPQHF.

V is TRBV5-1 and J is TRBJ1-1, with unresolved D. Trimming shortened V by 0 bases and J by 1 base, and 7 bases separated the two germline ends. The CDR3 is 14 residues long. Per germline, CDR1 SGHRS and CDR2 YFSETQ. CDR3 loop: CASSLVIGNTEAFF. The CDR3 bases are TGCGCCAGCAGCTTGGTCATTGGGAACACTGAAGCTTTCTTT.

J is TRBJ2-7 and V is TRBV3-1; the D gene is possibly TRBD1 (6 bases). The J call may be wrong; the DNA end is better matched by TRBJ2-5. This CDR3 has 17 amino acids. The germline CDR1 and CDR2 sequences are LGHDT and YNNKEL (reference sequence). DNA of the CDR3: TGTGCCAGCACCAGGGGAAGAACCAGGGTCGGGTCGGAGACCCAGTACTTC. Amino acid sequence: CASTRGRTRVGSETQYF.

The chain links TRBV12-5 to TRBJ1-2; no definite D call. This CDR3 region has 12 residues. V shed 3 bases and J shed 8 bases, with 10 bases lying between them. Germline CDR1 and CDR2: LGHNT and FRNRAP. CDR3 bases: TGTGCTAGTGGTTTTGGGCTGGGGGGCTACACCTTC. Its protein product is CASGFGLGGYTF.

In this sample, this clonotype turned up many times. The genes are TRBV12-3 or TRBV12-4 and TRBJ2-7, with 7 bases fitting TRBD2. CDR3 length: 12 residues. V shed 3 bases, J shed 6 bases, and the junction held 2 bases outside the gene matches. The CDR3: CASSLGRGEQYF. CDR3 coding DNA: TGTGCCAGCAGTTTGGGGAGGGGCGAGCAGTACTTC.

Here the CDR3 reads CASSLSSGARSYEQYF. DNA for the CDR3: TGTGCCAGCAGCTTATCTAGCGGGGCCCGCTCCTACGAGCAGTACTTC. The chain has TRBV7-2 and TRBJ2-7, with 9 bases that match TRBD2. The ends lost 2 bases at V and 0 bases at J; junction bases unmatched: 5. Germline V gene data show CDR1 as SGHTA and CDR2 as FQGNSA. The CDR3 is made up of 16 amino acids.

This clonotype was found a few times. CDR3 residues: CSVVRKSQARWAQYF. For the CDR3, the DNA is TGCAGCGTTGTTCGGAAGAGTCAGGCAAGGTGGGCCCAGTACTTC. The rearrangement links TRBV29-1 to TRBJ2-5; no clear D. There are 15 residues in the CDR3. Trimming removed 4 bases from V and 9 bases from J, with 24 bases in between. Germline V gene lookup returns CDR1 SQVTM and CDR2 ANQGSEA.

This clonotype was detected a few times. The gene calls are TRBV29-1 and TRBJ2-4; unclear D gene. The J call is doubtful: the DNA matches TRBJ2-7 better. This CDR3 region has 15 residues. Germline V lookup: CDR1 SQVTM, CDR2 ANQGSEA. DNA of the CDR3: TGCAGCGTTCCCCGAGGACCGGGCTTTGAGCACGAGCAGTACTTC. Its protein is CSVPRGPGFEHEQYF.

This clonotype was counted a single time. The CDR3 protein is CASSPTGVGYTF. CDR3 DNA: TGTGCCAGCAGTCCCACAGGGGTTGGCTACACCTTC. The chain employs TRBV27 and TRBJ1-2, with 7 bases matching TRBD1. With 5 bases clipped from V and 7 bases from J, the junction kept 4 bases outside the gene matches. From germline, CDR1 is MNHEY and CDR2 SMNVEV (reference sequence). The CDR3 consists of 12 residues.

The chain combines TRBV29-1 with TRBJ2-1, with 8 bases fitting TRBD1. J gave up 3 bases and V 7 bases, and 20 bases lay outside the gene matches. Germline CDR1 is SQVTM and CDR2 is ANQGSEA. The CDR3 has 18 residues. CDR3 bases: TGCAGCGGAAAACGGGGAACGACAGGGACAGGATTCTACAATGAGCAGTTCTTC. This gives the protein CSGKRGTTGTGFYNEQFF.

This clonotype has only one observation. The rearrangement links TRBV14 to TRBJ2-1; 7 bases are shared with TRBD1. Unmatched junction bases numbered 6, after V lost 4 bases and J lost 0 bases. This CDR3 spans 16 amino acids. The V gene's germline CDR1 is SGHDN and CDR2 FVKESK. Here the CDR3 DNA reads TGTGCCAGCAGCCTTTGGGCAGGGGGCTCCTACAATGAGCAGTTCTTC. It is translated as CASSLWAGGSYNEQFF.

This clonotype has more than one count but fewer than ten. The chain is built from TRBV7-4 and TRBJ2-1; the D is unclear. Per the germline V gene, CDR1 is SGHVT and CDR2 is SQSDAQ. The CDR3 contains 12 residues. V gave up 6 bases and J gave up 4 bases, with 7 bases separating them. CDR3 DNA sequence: TGTGCCAGCAGATGTAGATACAATGAGCAGTTCTTC. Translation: CASRCRYNEQFF.

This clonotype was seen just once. The CDR3 is CSVEFPFQETQYF. CDR3 bases: TGCAGCGTTGAGTTCCCTTTTCAAGAGACCCAGTACTTC. The J gene is TRBJ2-5, the V gene TRBV29-1; unclear D gene. The germline gives CDR1 SQVTM, CDR2 ANQGSEA. Trimming cost V 3 bases and J 2 bases, with 10 bases left between them. This CDR3 spans 13 amino acids.

CDR3 DNA: TGTGCCAGCAGCTTAGTGGCTCAGGAGAGCTACGAGCAGTACTTC. This sequence encodes CASSLVAQESYEQYF. V gene TRBV7-8 combines with J gene TRBJ2-5; D gene ambiguous. The closer fit of TRBJ2-7 to the DNA end suggests the J call may be wrong. From germline, CDR1 is SGHVS and CDR2 FQNEAQ. The CDR3 length is 15 residues.

The CDR3 loop is CASSTDRYEQYF. CDR3 DNA sequence: TGCGCCAGCAGCACCGACAGATACGAGCAGTACTTC. The genes are TRBV5-1 and TRBJ2-7; possibly TRBD1 for D (5 bases). CDR1 and CDR2 from the germline V gene are SGHRS and YFSETQ. The CDR3 sequence is 12 residues long. The germline V and J ends were trimmed by 4 bases and 4 bases, with 9 bases remaining between them.

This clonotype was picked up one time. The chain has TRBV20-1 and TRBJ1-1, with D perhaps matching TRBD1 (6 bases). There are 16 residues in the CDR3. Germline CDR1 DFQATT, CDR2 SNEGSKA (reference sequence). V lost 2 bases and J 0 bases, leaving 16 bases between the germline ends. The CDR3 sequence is CSARIGGGRVNTEAFF. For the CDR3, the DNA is TGCAGTGCTAGAATAGGGGGGGGGAGGGTGAACACTGAAGCTTTCTTT.

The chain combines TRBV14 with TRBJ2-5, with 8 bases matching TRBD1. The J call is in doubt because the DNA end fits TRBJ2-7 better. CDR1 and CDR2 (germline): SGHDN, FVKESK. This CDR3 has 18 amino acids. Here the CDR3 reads CASSQRTGSSALSYEQYF. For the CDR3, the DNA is TGTGCCAGCAGCCAGCGGACAGGGTCGTCCGCACTCTCCTACGAGCAGTACTTC.

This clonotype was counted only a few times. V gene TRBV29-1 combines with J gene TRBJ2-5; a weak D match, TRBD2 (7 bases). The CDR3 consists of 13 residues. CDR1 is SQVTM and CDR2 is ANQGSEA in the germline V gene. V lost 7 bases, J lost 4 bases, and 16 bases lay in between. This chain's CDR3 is CSARRGAGETQYF. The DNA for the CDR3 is TGCAGCGCCCGCCGGGGGGCGGGAGAGACCCAGTACTTC.

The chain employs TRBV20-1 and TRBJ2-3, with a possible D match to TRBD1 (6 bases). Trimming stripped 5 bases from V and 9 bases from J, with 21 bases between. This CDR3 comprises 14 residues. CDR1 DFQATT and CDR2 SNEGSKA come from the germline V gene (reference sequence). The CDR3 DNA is TGCAGTGCTCAACAGGGCCTAGAGGTAGTCACGCAGTATTTT. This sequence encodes CSAQQGLEVVTQYF.

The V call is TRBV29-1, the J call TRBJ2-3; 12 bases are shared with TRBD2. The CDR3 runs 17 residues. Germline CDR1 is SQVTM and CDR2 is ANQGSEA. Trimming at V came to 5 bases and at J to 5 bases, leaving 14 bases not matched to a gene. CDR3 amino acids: CSVRWARTSGIGDTQYF. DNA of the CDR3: TGCAGCGTTCGTTGGGCACGGACTAGCGGGATTGGAGATACGCAGTATTTT.

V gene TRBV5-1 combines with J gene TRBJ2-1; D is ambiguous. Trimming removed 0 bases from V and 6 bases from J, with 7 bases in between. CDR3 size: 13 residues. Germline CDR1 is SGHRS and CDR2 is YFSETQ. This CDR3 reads CASSLDPSNEQFF. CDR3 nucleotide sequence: TGCGCCAGCAGCTTGGACCCTAGCAATGAGCAGTTCTTC.

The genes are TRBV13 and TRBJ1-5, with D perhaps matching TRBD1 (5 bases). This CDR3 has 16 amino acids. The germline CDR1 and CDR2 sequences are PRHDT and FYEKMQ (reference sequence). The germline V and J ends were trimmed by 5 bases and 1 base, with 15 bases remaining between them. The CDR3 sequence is CASSLAQEASNQPQHF. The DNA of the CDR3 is TGTGCCAGCAGCCTCGCACAGGAGGCGAGCAATCAGCCCCAGCATTTT.